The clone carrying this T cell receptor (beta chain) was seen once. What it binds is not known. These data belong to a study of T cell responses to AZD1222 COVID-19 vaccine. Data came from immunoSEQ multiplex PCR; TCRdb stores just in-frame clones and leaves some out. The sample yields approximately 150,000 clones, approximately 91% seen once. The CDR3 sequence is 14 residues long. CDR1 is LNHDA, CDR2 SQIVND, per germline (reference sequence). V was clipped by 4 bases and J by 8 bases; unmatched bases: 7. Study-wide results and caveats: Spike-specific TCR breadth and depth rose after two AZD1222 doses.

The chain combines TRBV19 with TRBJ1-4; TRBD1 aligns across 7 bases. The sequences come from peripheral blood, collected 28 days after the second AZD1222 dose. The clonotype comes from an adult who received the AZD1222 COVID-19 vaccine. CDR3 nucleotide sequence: TGTGCCAGTAGTACTGGACAGGAAGAGGAAAAACTGTTTTTT. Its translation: CASSTGQEEEKLFF. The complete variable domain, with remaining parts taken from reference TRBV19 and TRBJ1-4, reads DGGITQSPKYLFRKEGQNVTLSCEQNLNHDAMYWYRQDPGQGLRLIYYSQIVNDFQKGDIAEGYSVSREKKESFPLTVTSAQKNPTAFYLCASSTGQEEEKLFFGSGTQLSVL.